The sequence of this T cell receptor (beta chain) was determined in a study of T cell repertoires in cytomegalovirus infection. Study-wide background: It was the public TCR beta signatures that indicated both CMV infection and matching HLA type. Notes on the study in general: HLA-C-restricted TCR beta clonotypes specific for CMV led the ex vivo response. The study identified carriers of CMV plus the relevant HLA from cumulative public TCR beta family frequency.

This clonotype was seen more than once but under ten times. The target antigen is unknown. Trimming cost V 7 bases and J 3 bases, with 10 bases left between them. In germline, CDR1 is MNHNS, CDR2 SASEGT. The CDR3 extends over 13 amino acids. MiXCR was run by TCRdb on the reads, yielding one entry per CDR3 protein. The sample includes 400,000 or so distinct CDR3 sequences, 25% to 40% seen only once; the top ten take roughly 13%. The sequenced sample consisted of PBMCs. This receptor was taken from a human donor in good health (CMV status not recorded). Some clones in this sample may be carry-over from other donors' samples. The rearrangement uses TRBV6-1 and TRBJ1-5; a possible D gene is TRBD1 (5 bases). The CDR3 reads CASMGVINQPQHF. CDR3 sequence (DNA): TGTGCCAGCATGGGGGTAATCAATCAGCCCCAGCATTTT.